The rows below give T cell receptor beta chains drawn from one sample of a study of somatic mutations in cytotoxic T cells in rheumatoid arthritis. TCRdb's copy holds only in-frame clones and misses some; the assay was immunoSEQ multiplex PCR. This sample has roughly 20,000 clones, with roughly four fifths found just once. The material sequenced was CD8+ T cells sorted from blood. The receptors come from an adult with rheumatoid arthritis. Each CDR3 is given with its conserved first and last residue. A D gene is named only where the DNA matches it firmly. Some rows have no size entry. The others give once, few or many, or a class for an expanded clone.

CDR3 DNA: TGTGCCAGCAGTTACTCTGGGGACTTGACTCGGTATGGCTACACCTTC; CDR3 protein: CASSYSGDLTRYGYTF; clone size: NA; D gene: NA; CDR3 length: 16; V gene: TRBV6-5; J gene: TRBJ1-2
CDR3 DNA: TGTGCCAGTAGTATAGGACAGGGGGGTAATCAGCCCCAGCATTTT; CDR3 protein: CASSIGQGGNQPQHF; clone size: NA; D gene: TRBD1; CDR3 length: 15; V gene: TRBV19; J gene: TRBJ1-5
CDR3 DNA: TGTGCCAGCAGTTTCGGCTACGAGCAGTACTTC; CDR3 protein: CASSFGYEQYF; clone size: NA; D gene: NA; CDR3 length: 11; V gene: TRBV27; J gene: TRBJ2-7
CDR3 DNA: TGTGCCAGCAGCTCCTTGGCCAGGGGGGACACTGAAGCTTTCTTT; CDR3 protein: CASSSLARGDTEAFF; clone size: NA; D gene: TRBD1; CDR3 length: 15; V gene: TRBV7-3; J gene: TRBJ1-1
CDR3 DNA: TGTGCCAGCAGTTCGCACAGTAACACTGAAGCTTTCTTT; CDR3 protein: CASSSHSNTEAFF; clone size: NA; D gene: NA; CDR3 length: 13; V gene: TRBV27; J gene: TRBJ1-1
CDR3 DNA: TGTGCCAGTCATAGGGGTGGGGCCAACGTCCTGACTTTC; CDR3 protein: CASHRGGANVLTF; clone size: NA; D gene: NA; CDR3 length: 13; V gene: TRBV19; J gene: TRBJ2-6
CDR3 DNA: TGCGCCAGCAGCTTGGGGTGGGGGGGCACAGATACGCAGTATTTT; CDR3 protein: CASSLGWGGTDTQYF; clone size: NA; D gene: NA; CDR3 length: 15; V gene: TRBV5-1; J gene: TRBJ2-3
CDR3 DNA: TGTGCCAGCAGTTATTACGCCTCAGGAGGCTACGAGCAGTACTTC; CDR3 protein: CASSYYASGGYEQYF; clone size: NA; D gene: NA; CDR3 length: 15; V gene: TRBV27; J gene: TRBJ2-7
CDR3 DNA: TGTGCCACCGGGTTTCTTTTGCCCCAGCATTTT; CDR3 protein: CATGFLLPQHF; clone size: NA; D gene: NA; CDR3 length: 11; V gene: TRBV28; J gene: TRBJ1-5
CDR3 DNA: TGTGCCAGCAGCTTCGGCAGAAATCAGCCCCAGCATTTT; CDR3 protein: CASSFGRNQPQHF; clone size: NA; D gene: NA; CDR3 length: 13; V gene: TRBV7-6; J gene: TRBJ1-5
CDR3 DNA: TGTGCCAGACCTGACAGCTCAGGAGGCTACACCTTC; CDR3 protein: CARPDSSGGYTF; clone size: NA; D gene: NA; CDR3 length: 12; V gene: TRBV2; J gene: TRBJ1-2
CDR3 DNA: TGTGCCAGCAGTTACTCGCTTCTTTACGGCACTGAAGCTTTCTTT; CDR3 protein: CASSYSLLYGTEAFF; clone size: NA; D gene: NA; CDR3 length: 15; V gene: TRBV6-5; J gene: TRBJ1-1
CDR3 DNA: TGTGCCAGCAGCCAAGATGGAACCGGGGCAGATACGCAGTATTTT; CDR3 protein: CASSQDGTGADTQYF; clone size: NA; D gene: NA; CDR3 length: 15; V gene: TRBV4-2; J gene: TRBJ2-3
CDR3 DNA: TGTGCCACCGGGCGACTAGCGGGGGACCAAGAGACCCAGTACTTC; CDR3 protein: CATGRLAGDQETQYF; clone size: NA; D gene: TRBD2; CDR3 length: 15; V gene: TRBV6-1; J gene: TRBJ2-5
CDR3 DNA: TGTGCCAGCAGCCCCCGACAGGGAGTGAGATTGAGCCGTAAAAACACTGAAGCTTTCTTT; CDR3 protein: CASSPRQGVRLSRKNTEAFF; clone size: NA; D gene: TRBD1; CDR3 length: 20; V gene: TRBV7-8; J gene: TRBJ1-1
CDR3 DNA: TGTGCCAGCAGTTACCAACCCTCGGCGGGGGCCGCTGAAGCTTTCTTT; CDR3 protein: CASSYQPSAGAAEAFF; clone size: once; D gene: NA; CDR3 length: 16; V gene: TRBV6-5; J gene: TRBJ1-1
CDR3 DNA: TGTGCCAGCAGCTCCCGGACTAGCGGTGAGCAGTACTTC; CDR3 protein: CASSSRTSGEQYF; clone size: NA; D gene: TRBD2; CDR3 length: 13; V gene: TRBV7-2; J gene: TRBJ2-7
CDR3 DNA: TGTGCCAGCAGCCCAAGCGGGAGACCGCATGAGCAGTTCTTC; CDR3 protein: CASSPSGRPHEQFF; clone size: NA; D gene: TRBD2; CDR3 length: 14; V gene: TRBV7-9; J gene: TRBJ2-1
CDR3 DNA: TGTGCCAGCAGTAACAGGAATCAGCCCCAGCATTTT; CDR3 protein: CASSNRNQPQHF; clone size: NA; D gene: NA; CDR3 length: 12; V gene: TRBV28; J gene: TRBJ1-5
CDR3 DNA: TGTGCCAGCAGTGCTTTGGACCTCCGCCTCTACAATGAGCAGTTCTTC; CDR3 protein: CASSALDLRLYNEQFF; clone size: NA; D gene: NA; CDR3 length: 16; V gene: TRBV6-1; J gene: TRBJ2-1
CDR3 DNA: TGTGCCAGCGGGCCGGGGAGCGGTTTAAACACCATATATTTT; CDR3 protein: CASGPGSGLNTIYF; clone size: once; D gene: NA; CDR3 length: 14; V gene: TRBV27; J gene: TRBJ1-3
CDR3 DNA: TGTGCCAGCGACAGACCATCGGGGACTGGGAATGAGCAGTTCTTC; CDR3 protein: CASDRPSGTGNEQFF; clone size: once; D gene: NA; CDR3 length: 15; V gene: TRBV7-9; J gene: TRBJ2-1
CDR3 DNA: TGTGCCATCAGTGACGACAACACCGGGGAGCTGTTTTTT; CDR3 protein: CAISDDNTGELFF; clone size: NA; D gene: NA; CDR3 length: 13; V gene: TRBV10-3; J gene: TRBJ2-2
CDR3 DNA: TGTGCCAGTACCGAACCGGGGATGGGCAATCAGCCCCAGCATTTT; CDR3 protein: CASTEPGMGNQPQHF; clone size: few; D gene: NA; CDR3 length: 15; V gene: TRBV19; J gene: TRBJ1-5
CDR3 DNA: TGTGCCAGCAGCTCAGGGGGAGAGCAGTACTTC; CDR3 protein: CASSSGGEQYF; clone size: once; D gene: TRBD1; CDR3 length: 11; V gene: TRBV7-6; J gene: TRBJ2-7
CDR3 DNA: TGCGCCAGCAGCCAACTGACAGGTTACACTGAAGCTTTCTTT; CDR3 protein: CASSQLTGYTEAFF; clone size: NA; D gene: NA; CDR3 length: 14; V gene: TRBV4-1; J gene: TRBJ1-1
CDR3 DNA: TGTGCCAGCAGCTTAGGACGCACTGAAGCTTTCTTT; CDR3 protein: CASSLGRTEAFF; clone size: once; D gene: NA; CDR3 length: 12; V gene: TRBV7-9; J gene: TRBJ1-1
CDR3 DNA: TGTGCCAGCAGCTTGGCGGGGGCGAACAATGAGCAGTTCTTC; CDR3 protein: CASSLAGANNEQFF; clone size: NA; D gene: NA; CDR3 length: 14; V gene: TRBV7-3; J gene: TRBJ2-1
CDR3 DNA: TGCAGCGTTAAGAGTTGGGGTGGCAGGACTGAAGCTTTCTTT; CDR3 protein: CSVKSWGGRTEAFF; clone size: NA; D gene: NA; CDR3 length: 14; V gene: TRBV29-1; J gene: TRBJ1-1
CDR3 DNA: TGTGCCAGCAGTTTTAATATCGGCACTGAAGCTTTCTTT; CDR3 protein: CASSFNIGTEAFF; clone size: NA; D gene: NA; CDR3 length: 13; V gene: TRBV27; J gene: TRBJ1-1
CDR3 DNA: TGTGCCAGCGCTCGCCGGGACTCTATATCGGGGTTCAATGAGCAGTTCTTC; CDR3 protein: CASARRDSISGFNEQFF; clone size: NA; D gene: NA; CDR3 length: 17; V gene: TRBV27; J gene: TRBJ2-1
CDR3 DNA: TGCGCCAGCAGCCGGACCCCTTTGGATATACTTGCAACTAATGAAAAACTGTTTTTT; CDR3 protein: CASSRTPLDILATNEKLFF; clone size: once; D gene: NA; CDR3 length: 19; V gene: TRBV5-1; J gene: TRBJ1-4
CDR3 DNA: TGTGCCTCCCGGAGTGAAGCTTTCTTT; CDR3 protein: CASRSEAFF; clone size: NA; D gene: NA; CDR3 length: 9; V gene: TRBV30; J gene: TRBJ1-1
CDR3 DNA: TGCGCCAGCAGCTTAGCAGGGCTGGTCCACGAGCAGTACTTC; CDR3 protein: CASSLAGLVHEQYF; clone size: few; D gene: NA; CDR3 length: 14; V gene: TRBV5-1; J gene: TRBJ2-7
CDR3 DNA: TGTGCCAGCATTCTGATAGCGGGAGGTTACGAGCAGTACTTC; CDR3 protein: CASILIAGGYEQYF; clone size: NA; D gene: TRBD2; CDR3 length: 14; V gene: TRBV6-1; J gene: TRBJ2-7
CDR3 DNA: TGTGCCAGTTCATCATACAAGTACCAAGAGACCCAGTACTTC; CDR3 protein: CASSSYKYQETQYF; clone size: NA; D gene: NA; CDR3 length: 14; V gene: TRBV19; J gene: TRBJ2-5